The 30 T cell receptor beta chains listed next were all sequenced from one sample in a study of blood T cell repertoires in COVID-19. Produced via immunoSEQ multiplex PCR; TCRdb's table is partial and in-frame only. This table has about 58,000 clones, approximately 91% appearing once. Sequencing used peripheral blood. These receptors all come from a woman aged 60-75 years with active COVID-19.

This chain uses TRBV11-2 with TRBJ2-5, with D unclear. Looked up from germline, CDR1 is SGHAT and CDR2 is FQNNGV. The CDR3 contains 12 residues. The germline V and J ends were trimmed by 1 base and 3 bases, with 3 bases remaining between them. This chain's CDR3 is CASSLAEETQYF. The CDR3 bases are TGTGCCAGCAGCTTAGCGGAAGAGACCCAGTACTTC.

This sequence joins TRBV5-1 and TRBJ2-5; 7 positions match TRBD1. V lost 5 bases and J lost 2; bases outside the gene matches: 9. CDR3 length: 15 residues. CDR1 is SGHRS, CDR2 YFSETQ, per germline. The CDR3 spells CASRREVGQQETQYF. The CDR3 DNA follows: TGCGCCAGCAGGCGCGAAGTGGGACAGCAAGAGACCCAGTACTTC.

This chain links TRBV4-3 with TRBJ2-1, with a possible D match to TRBD1 (6 bases). The CDR3 is made up of 14 amino acids. Germline V gives CDR1 LGHNA, CDR2 YSLEER. Trimming left V 1 base short and J 6 bases short, with 10 bases between. The CDR3, as DNA: TGCGCCAGCAGCCAAGGGGGGCCTGTCAATGAGCAGTTCTTC. Translating gives CASSQGGPVNEQFF.

This clone has just one count. V is TRBV6-5 and J is TRBJ2-7; D may be TRBD2 (7 bases). Germline assignment: CDR1 MNHEY and CDR2 SVGAGI. V was shortened by 6 bases and J by 5 bases, with 17 bases between the two germline ends. This CDR3 spans 14 amino acids. The CDR3 DNA follows: TGTGCCAGCAGCCACTCGAGGGGGGGTCACGAGCAGTACTTC. It codes for CASSHSRGGHEQYF.

The rearrangement links TRBV28 to TRBJ2-6; possible D gene TRBD1, 5 bases. V lost 5 bases, J lost 3 bases, and 11 bases lay in between. CDR3 length: 15 amino acids. Germline CDR1 is MDHEN and CDR2 is SYDVKM. The CDR3 bases are TGTGCCAGCAGTCAGGGTATTAGTGGGGCCAACGTCCTGACTTTC. It encodes CASSQGISGANVLTF.

The rearrangement links TRBV27 to TRBJ2-6, with a weak D call TRBD1 (6 bases). The CDR3 has 17 residues. V was pared by 5 bases and J by 2 bases, with 16 bases between. The germline gives CDR1 MNHEY, CDR2 SMNVEV (reference sequence). CDR3 amino acids: CASSRRQVLAGANVLTF. CDR3 nucleotides: TGTGCCAGCAGTAGACGACAGGTGCTTGCTGGGGCCAACGTCCTGACTTTC.

In nucleotides, the CDR3 is TGTGCCAGCAGCTTAGCTTATAGCTCCTACAATGAGCAGTTCTTC. It yields the protein CASSLAYSSYNEQFF. The chain employs TRBV7-2 and TRBJ2-1; D not resolved. The CDR3 is 15 amino acids. Looked up from germline, CDR1 is SGHTA and CDR2 is FQGNSA. Trimming removed 0 bases from V and 0 bases from J, with 6 bases in between.

V is TRBV7-9 and J is TRBJ2-2; TRBD1 is a possible D gene (6 bases). The CDR3 is 15 residues long. Germline V lookup: CDR1 SEHNR, CDR2 FQNEAQ (reference sequence). Trimming shortened V by 5 bases and J by 3 bases, and 13 bases separated the two germline ends. In DNA, the CDR3 is TGTGCCAGCAGCCCAGGGGCAGGTTACACCGGGGAGCTGTTTTTT. This encodes CASSPGAGYTGELFF. Looking up the rest from reference TRBV7-9 and TRBJ2-2 gives the full variable domain: DTGVSQNPRHKITKRGQNVTFRCDPISEHNRLYWYRQTLGQGPEFLTYFQNEAQLEKSRLLSDRFSAERPKGSFSTLEIQRTEQGDSAMYLCASSPGAGYTGELFFGEGSRLTVL.

The rearrangement joins TRBV4-1 to TRBJ2-5, with TRBD2 matching over 9 bases. After removal of 2 bases from V and 3 bases from J, the junction contained 10 bases not matched to a gene. This CDR3 is built from 17 residues. From germline, CDR1 is MGHRA and CDR2 YSYEKL. CDR3 coding DNA: TGCGCCAGCAGCCAATTGGGGCCGGGACTAGCAAAAGAGACCCAGTACTTC. This translates into CASSQLGPGLAKETQYF.

This chain uses TRBV6-1 with TRBJ1-4; a weak D match, TRBD1 (6 bases). Trimming pared 4 bases from V and 8 bases from J, leaving 23 bases between. Germline V gene lookup returns CDR1 MNHNS and CDR2 SASEGT. The CDR3 is 17 amino acids. CDR3 nucleotide sequence: TGTGCCAGCAGTGCCACAGGGCAGGCCGTACGTTACGAAAAACTGTTTTTT. It specifies CASSATGQAVRYEKLFF.

The chain couples TRBV12-3 or TRBV12-4 to TRBJ2-7; 7 bases align to TRBD2. V lost 5 bases and J lost 4; bases outside the gene matches: 5. This CDR3 has 13 residues. The CDR3 DNA is TGTGCCAGCAGTCCAGCGGGGCCATACGAGCAGTACTTC. It is translated as CASSPAGPYEQYF.

The chain couples TRBV30 to TRBJ2-7; 9 bases fit TRBD2. V trimming: 2 bases; J trimming: 6 bases; junction bases outside the gene matches: 5. The CDR3 is made up of 13 amino acids. CDR1 and CDR2 (germline): GTSNPN, SVGIG (reference sequence). Written as DNA, the CDR3 is TGTGCCTGGAGTTTGGGACTAGCTTTCGAGCAGTACTTC. Amino acids: CAWSLGLAFEQYF.

The V gene is TRBV18, the J gene TRBJ2-3; 13 positions match TRBD2. The ends lost 2 bases at V and 3 bases at J; junction bases unmatched: 5. The CDR3 contains 17 residues. In germline, CDR1 is KGHSH, CDR2 LQKENI. The CDR3 is CASSPAGLAGATDTQYF. In DNA, the CDR3 is TGTGCCAGCTCACCAGCCGGACTAGCGGGGGCGACAGATACGCAGTATTTT.

The chain combines TRBV5-6 with TRBJ2-3, with 11 bases fitting TRBD2. CDR1 and CDR2 (germline): SGHDT, YYEEEE. The CDR3 is made up of 15 amino acids. V was clipped by 2 bases and J by 8 bases; unmatched bases: 7. Here the CDR3 DNA reads TGTGCCAGCAGCTTTGAGTCTAGCGGGGGGAGTACGCAGTATTTT. Amino acid sequence: CASSFESSGGSTQYF.

The chain employs TRBV3-1 (or the pseudogene TRBV3-2) and TRBJ2-5; TRBD2 is a possible D gene (5 bases). Looked up from germline, CDR1 is LGHDT and CDR2 is YNNKEL (reference sequence). V lost 3 bases and J lost 8, with 10 bases in between. The CDR3 runs to 12 residues. The CDR3 DNA sequence: TGTGCCAGCAGCCAGAGCGGCCATACCCAGTACTTC. This translates into CASSQSGHTQYF.

V gene TRBV6-5 combines with J gene TRBJ2-7; 7 positions match TRBD1. Germline V gene sequence: CDR1 MNHEY, CDR2 SVGAGI. J lost 3 bases, V lost 2 bases, and 4 bases had no gene match. This CDR3 is built from 14 residues. This CDR3 is CASSYGTDNYEQYF. CDR3 DNA sequence: TGTGCCAGCAGTTACGGGACAGACAACTACGAGCAGTACTTC.

The chain joins TRBV2 to TRBJ2-1, with TRBD2 matching over 12 bases. The CDR3 length is 14 residues. V trimming: 6 bases; J trimming: 7 bases; junction bases outside the gene matches: 4. The V gene's germline CDR1 is SNHLY and CDR2 FYNNEI. The CDR3, as DNA: TGTGCCAGCAGGCGGACTAGCGGGGTTAATGAGCAGTTCTTC. The encoded protein is CASRRTSGVNEQFF.

The V call is TRBV19, the J call TRBJ1-2, with a weak D call TRBD1 (6 bases). CDR1 is LNHDA, CDR2 SQIVND, per germline (reference sequence). The CDR3 is 16 residues long. V lost 7 bases to trimming and J lost 3 bases, with 21 bases between them. The CDR3 nucleotides are TGTGCCAGTACCCCAGCTGGGAACAGGGTGGACTATGGCTACACCTTC. This sequence encodes CASTPAGNRVDYGYTF.

J is TRBJ2-4 and V is TRBV11-2; TRBD1 matches 7 bases. Germline CDR1 SGHAT, CDR2 FQNNGV. CDR3 length: 14 amino acids. V lost 2 bases, J lost 8 bases, and 6 bases stayed unmatched. The CDR3 sequence: CASSLNRGDDIQYF. In DNA, the CDR3 is TGTGCCAGCAGCTTAAACAGGGGAGATGACATTCAGTACTTC. The full variable domain, in which reference TRBV11-2 and TRBJ2-4 provide the parts outside the CDR3, is EAGVAQSPRYKIIEKRQSVAFWCNPISGHATLYWYQQILGQGPKLLIQFQNNGVVDDSQLPKDRFSAERLKGVDSTLKIQPAKLEDSAVYLCASSLNRGDDIQYFGAGTRLSVL.

The chain is built from TRBV3-1 (or the pseudogene TRBV3-2) and TRBJ2-2, with D tentatively TRBD2 (5 bases). Germline-derived CDR1 and CDR2 are LGHDT and YNNKEL (reference sequence). The CDR3 runs 14 residues. Trimming left V 6 bases short and J 1 base short, with 9 bases between. The CDR3 region is CASSRLMNTGELFF. The DNA of the CDR3 is TGTGCCAGCAGTCGACTAATGAACACCGGGGAGCTGTTTTTT.

The V gene is TRBV5-1, the J gene TRBJ2-5; the D gene is possibly TRBD2 (6 bases). V gave up 0 bases and J gave up 3 bases, with 15 bases separating them. The CDR3 extends over 16 amino acids. CDR1 and CDR2 (germline): SGHRS, YFSETQ. CDR3 residues: CASSLVGISGKETQYF. The CDR3 nucleotides are TGCGCCAGCAGCTTGGTTGGTATTAGCGGCAAAGAGACCCAGTACTTC.

This sequence joins TRBV18 and TRBJ2-5; 8 bases agree with TRBD2. CDR3 size: 15 residues. Germline assignment: CDR1 KGHSH and CDR2 LQKENI. The V segment lost 0 bases and the J segment 2 bases; nucleotides outside the gene matches: 2. CDR3 sequence (DNA): TGTGCCAGCTCACCACCTCGCGGGGGGCAAGAGACCCAGTACTTC. Translated, it gives CASSPPRGGQETQYF.

The chain carries TRBV18 and TRBJ1-3; 9 bases are a match to TRBD1. This CDR3 comprises 14 residues. Unmatched junction bases numbered 1, after V lost 3 bases and J lost 4 bases. The V gene's germline CDR1 is KGHSH and CDR2 LQKENI. The CDR3, as DNA: TGTGCCAGCTCACCGGGGACAGGGGGAAACACCATATATTTT. It is translated as CASSPGTGGNTIYF.

CDR3: CASSPGLAGGPVTGELFF. The CDR3 nucleotides are TGCGCCAGCAGTCCGGGACTAGCGGGGGGGCCTGTCACCGGGGAGCTGTTTTTT. This chain uses TRBV5-1 with TRBJ2-2, with 16 bases aligning to TRBD2. There are 18 residues in the CDR3. The V gene's germline CDR1 is SGHRS and CDR2 YFSETQ. The V gene end was trimmed by 5 bases and the J gene end by 4 bases; junction bases not matched to a gene: 8.

The gene calls are TRBV4-2 and TRBJ1-2, with D unresolved. CDR3 size: 17 residues. CDR1 is LGHNA, CDR2 YNFKEQ, per germline. Trimming pared 0 bases from V and 4 bases from J, leaving 18 bases between. This chain's CDR3 is CASSQDVPRGSGYGYTF. The CDR3 region has the DNA TGTGCCAGCAGCCAAGATGTCCCCCGAGGCAGCGGCTATGGCTACACCTTC.

The J gene is TRBJ1-5, the V gene TRBV3-1 (or the pseudogene TRBV3-2); possible D gene TRBD1, 6 bases. Trimming removed 8 bases at V and 4 bases at J, with 9 bases between. Germline V CDR1 and CDR2: LGHDT, YNNKEL (reference sequence). The CDR3 runs 12 residues. CDR3 residues: CASGGANQPQHF. DNA for the CDR3: TGTGCCAGCGGGGGGGCAAATCAGCCCCAGCATTTT.

The genes are TRBV12-3 or TRBV12-4 and TRBJ2-7; possibly TRBD2 for D (7 bases). This CDR3 is built from 13 residues. Trimming took off 5 bases at V and 6 bases at J, with 14 bases between the two ends. The CDR3 DNA follows: TGTGCCAGCAGTAGGGGGGGACCCCGCGAGCAGTACTTC. It is translated as CASSRGGPREQYF.

The V and J genes are TRBV7-9 and TRBJ1-2; D uncertain. Germline V CDR1 and CDR2: SEHNR, FQNEAQ (reference sequence). The CDR3 has 17 residues. The germline V and J ends were trimmed by 4 bases and 3 bases, with 21 bases remaining between them. The CDR3 protein is CASSWRLGDLIDYGYTF. The CDR3 DNA follows: TGTGCCAGCAGCTGGCGGCTCGGGGATTTGATTGACTATGGCTACACCTTC.

The chain joins TRBV9 to TRBJ2-1; D is undetermined. Per germline, CDR1 SGDLS and CDR2 YYNGEE. The CDR3 is made up of 15 amino acids. V shed 6 bases and J shed 4 bases, with 17 bases lying between them. The CDR3: CASTPRGDGYNEQFF. The CDR3 nucleotides read TGTGCCAGCACCCCACGTGGAGACGGTTACAATGAGCAGTTCTTC.

The V call is TRBV3-1 (or the pseudogene TRBV3-2), the J call TRBJ1-5, with 7 bases lining up with TRBD1. Germline assignment: CDR1 LGHDT and CDR2 YNNKEL (reference sequence). This CDR3 spans 15 amino acids. The V gene end was trimmed by 4 bases and the J gene end by 0 bases; junction bases not matched to a gene: 3. The CDR3 loop reads CASSRTGDSNQPQHF. In DNA, the CDR3 is TGTGCCAGCAGCCGAACAGGGGATAGCAATCAGCCCCAGCATTTT.